This TCR beta chain was captured in a study of CD8 T cells in ankylosing spondylitis. General study results and limits: A CD8+ phenotype characterized the disease-linked clones, which were relatively rare in peripheral blood. Certain motif variants had earlier appeared in reactive arthritis synovial fluid and blood. The study identified a TCR beta motif of roughly eight highly homologous variants that appeared characteristic of ankylosing spondylitis blood.

With regard to this clonotype: What it binds is not known.

Quantitative barcoded 5'-RACE was used to prepare TCR beta libraries. MiXCR, applied by TCRdb to the 5' RACE reads, yields one record per CDR3 protein. The repertoire includes about 800,000 distinct CDR3 sequences, 12% of them detected once, and less than 0.65% sits in the top ten. Germline-derived CDR1 and CDR2 are SEHNR and FQNEAQ (reference sequence). This CDR3 is 15 amino acids long. The V end was cut by 2 bases, the J end by 0 bases, with 5 bases between. The gene calls are TRBV7-9 and TRBJ2-6; no clear D. This sequence was found in a male donor with ankylosing spondylitis. Sequenced sample: blood, either unsorted or a sorted T cell fraction (not recorded which). Here the CDR3 reads CASSLSNSGANVLTF. The CDR3 DNA is TGTGCCAGCAGCTTATCCAACTCTGGGGCCAACGTCCTGACTTTC.